Below are 18 T cell receptor beta chains sequenced from a single sample in a study of human T cells and chemical hapten exposure. This sample's time point: pre-sensitization, week 0. Treatment in this sample: therapeutic diphenylcyclopropenone sensitization with weekly scalp DPC. TCRdb reprocessed the RACE reads with MiXCR, giving one entry per CDR3 protein. The profile shows approximately 370,000 distinct CDR3 sequences, 5.5% of them singletons. Sequences were derived from whole blood, sampled in connection with sensitization to the hapten diphenylcyclopropenone (DPC). These receptors originate from a woman between 18 and 30 years old with alopecia areata. Some clones in this sample may be carry-over from other donors' samples.

This clonotype has a count of ten or more. This sequence joins TRBV28 and TRBJ2-5, with D possibly matching TRBD2 (6 bases). Trimming left V 6 bases short and J 0 bases short, with 8 bases between. The CDR3 extends over 13 amino acids. From germline, CDR1 is MDHEN and CDR2 SYDVKM. CDR3 DNA: TGTGCCAGCAGCCGGGACTACCAAGAGACCCAGTACTTC. It translates to CASSRDYQETQYF.

This clonotype came up a few times. This chain links TRBV10-3 with TRBJ1-3, with D unresolved. The CDR3 loop spans 13 amino acids. The V gene's germline CDR1 is ENHRY and CDR2 SYGVKD. The CDR3 DNA reads as TGTGCAACAAGAGCGAACTCTGGAAACACCATATATTTT. Its translation is CATRANSGNTIYF.

There are a few counts of this clonotype. V gene TRBV28 combines with J gene TRBJ1-1; tentative D call: TRBD1 (6 bases). The V end was cut by 3 bases, the J end by 4 bases, with 15 bases between. The CDR3 extends over 15 amino acids. CDR1 MDHEN and CDR2 SYDVKM come from the germline V gene. The CDR3 coding sequence is TGTGCCAGCAGTTTTAGCAGGGGAGGAGGCACTGAAGCTTTCTTT. Residues: CASSFSRGGGTEAFF. Full variable domain (rest looked up from reference TRBV28 and TRBJ1-1): DVKVTQSSRYLVKRTGEKVFLECVQDMDHENMFWYRQDPGLGLRLIYFSYDVKMKEKGDIPEGYSVSREKKERFSLILESASTNQTSMYLCASSFSRGGGTEAFFGQGTRLTVV.

This clonotype was seen a handful of times. The rearrangement uses TRBV2 and TRBJ2-3; possibly TRBD1 for D (6 bases). V lost 2 bases to trimming and J lost 4 bases, with 13 bases between them. The CDR3 covers 15 residues. Germline values: CDR1 SNHLY, CDR2 FYNNEI. CDR3 residues: CASSEQQGYPDTQYF. CDR3 DNA sequence: TGTGCCAGCAGTGAACAGCAGGGGTATCCAGATACGCAGTATTTT.

This clonotype occurred a few times. V usage is TRBV27 and J usage is TRBJ2-3; 11 bases fit TRBD2. V lost 6 bases to trimming and J lost 4 bases; unmatched junction nucleotides: 15. The length of the CDR3 is 18 residues. Looked up from germline, CDR1 is MNHEY and CDR2 is SMNVEV (reference sequence). CDR3 in DNA: TGTGCCAGCAGGTCACCCTATAGCGGGGGGGCGTATGCAGATACGCAGTATTTT. It is translated as CASRSPYSGGAYADTQYF.

In this sample, this clonotype turned up a few times. The CDR3 protein is CASSSGPGGEAFF. CDR3 DNA: TGTGCCAGCAGCTCCGGGCCAGGAGGAGAAGCTTTCTTT. The J gene is TRBJ1-1, the V gene TRBV7-9; D call uncertain. Germline V gene sequence: CDR1 SEHNR, CDR2 FQNEAQ (reference sequence). Trimming pared 4 bases from V and 8 bases from J, leaving 14 bases between. CDR3 length: 13 amino acids.

This clonotype has just a few counts. The chain links TRBV7-2 to TRBJ2-3, with D uncertain. Germline loops: CDR1 SGHTA, CDR2 FQGNSA. The CDR3 is 12 residues long. V lost 5 bases, J lost 7 bases, and 10 bases lay in between. The CDR3 bases are TGTGCCAGCAGCCCCAACCGGTATACGCAGTATTTT. As protein: CASSPNRYTQYF.

This clonotype was seen ten or more times. The chain combines TRBV12-3 or TRBV12-4 with TRBJ1-5; D is ambiguous. Trimming stripped 4 bases from V and 3 bases from J, with 13 bases between. This CDR3 comprises 15 residues. The CDR3 DNA follows: TGTGCCAGCAGTTCCCCCCGGGCGCTCAATCAGCCCCAGCATTTT. Encoded protein: CASSSPRALNQPQHF.

This clonotype occurred a few times. The rearrangement links TRBV4-3 to TRBJ2-1; no firm D call. The CDR3 spans 13 residues. Per the germline V gene, CDR1 is LGHNA and CDR2 is YSLEER. The V end was cut by 1 base, the J end by 3 bases, with 4 bases between. CDR3 in amino acids: CASSQALYNEQFF. CDR3 coding DNA: TGCGCCAGCAGCCAAGCTCTCTACAATGAGCAGTTCTTC.

This clonotype was counted at least ten times. The chain carries TRBV20-1 and TRBJ2-7; 8 nucleotides align to TRBD2. This CDR3 region has 15 residues. Germline V gene data show CDR1 as DFQATT and CDR2 as SNEGSKA (reference sequence). J gave up 3 bases and V 0 bases, and 7 bases lay outside the gene matches. CDR3 region: CSARDSGGAGYEQYF. The CDR3 DNA reads TGCAGTGCTAGAGACTCCGGGGGGGCGGGCTACGAGCAGTACTTC.

The chain has TRBV9 and TRBJ2-1, with 8 bases that match TRBD2. CDR3 length: 15 residues. Germline V gene data show CDR1 as SGDLS and CDR2 as YYNGEE. The junction had 10 bases not matched to a gene; V was cut back by 1 base and J by 10 bases. CDR3 sequence (DNA): TGTGCCAGCAGCGTAAGAGGCGGGGGGTTTGAGGAGCAGTTCTTC. As protein: CASSVRGGGFEEQFF.

This sequence joins TRBV4-3 and TRBJ1-2; TRBD1 matches at 9 bases. Germline V gene lookup returns CDR1 LGHNA and CDR2 YSLEER. The CDR3 covers 15 residues. After removal of 0 bases from V and 6 bases from J, the junction contained 5 bases not matched to a gene. DNA of the CDR3: TGCGCCAGCAGCCAAGAAGGACAGGGGTGGCATGGCTACACCTTC. Translating it yields CASSQEGQGWHGYTF.

This clonotype was detected ten times or more. CDR3 protein: CASTSRDRGDGTEAFF. Here the CDR3 DNA reads TGTGCCAGCACGTCCCGGGACAGGGGCGATGGGACTGAAGCTTTCTTT. The rearrangement joins TRBV6-2 or TRBV6-3 to TRBJ1-1, with 10 bases lining up with TRBD1. Trimming removed 7 bases from V and 5 bases from J; junction bases left unmatched: 13. In germline, CDR1 is MNHEY, CDR2 SVGEGT. There are 16 residues in the CDR3.

In DNA form, the CDR3 reads TGTGCCACCAGCAGGGACTCCTTAGAAACGCAGTATTTT. Translation gives CATSRDSLETQYF. This chain joins TRBV15 and TRBJ2-3; TRBD2 is a possible D gene (5 bases). The V gene lost 3 bases and the J gene lost 9 bases, with 13 bases spanning the gap. The CDR3 runs 13 residues. Germline CDR1 is LNHNV and CDR2 is YYDKDF (reference sequence).

This clonotype was detected only a few times. The J gene is TRBJ1-5, the V gene TRBV12-5; D gene ambiguous. The CDR3 extends over 13 amino acids. Looked up from germline, CDR1 is LGHNT and CDR2 is FRNRAP. V was shortened by 6 bases and J by 11 bases, with 17 bases between the two germline ends. In DNA, the CDR3 is TGTGCTAGTGGGTCTGGGTCCGGAAAGACCCAGCATTTT. Translation gives CASGSGSGKTQHF.

The chain couples TRBV20-1 to TRBJ1-1; 11 bases align to TRBD1. The CDR3 totals 15 residues. J gave up 6 bases and V 4 bases, and 10 bases lay outside the gene matches. The V gene's germline CDR1 is DFQATT and CDR2 SNEGSKA (reference sequence). The CDR3 DNA reads TGCAGTGCTATGAGAAGGACAGGGGGCACGCCTGAAGCTTTCTTT. It specifies CSAMRRTGGTPEAFF.

This clonotype was seen a handful of times. The V call is TRBV6-1, the J call TRBJ1-2; D remains unclear. The CDR3 contains 13 residues. The germline V and J ends were trimmed by 3 bases and 2 bases, with 7 bases remaining between them. Germline V gene lookup returns CDR1 MNHNS and CDR2 SASEGT. The DNA for the CDR3 is TGTGCCAGCAGTGAGAACGGCAACTATGGCTACACCTTC. Protein product: CASSENGNYGYTF.

The chain recombines TRBV4-3 with TRBJ2-1, with D tentatively TRBD1 or TRBD2 (6 bases each). CDR1 LGHNA and CDR2 YSLEER come from the germline V gene. This CDR3 is 17 amino acids long. V lost 0 bases and J lost 8, with 20 bases in between. The CDR3 bases are TGCGCCAGCAGCCAAGAAGAGACGGGGGCCCCTTTGGATGAGCAGTTCTTC. It translates to CASSQEETGAPLDEQFF.